These 22 T cell receptor beta chains were sequenced from one sample in a study of blood T cell repertoires in COVID-19. Produced via immunoSEQ multiplex PCR; TCRdb's table is partial and in-frame only. In the table there are about 150,000 clones, around 87% of which are singletons. Sequences were obtained from peripheral blood. The source of these receptors is a young man with COVID-19, enrolled during active disease.

The rearrangement uses TRBV27 and TRBJ1-1; no clear D. Per germline, CDR1 MNHEY and CDR2 SMNVEV (reference sequence). This CDR3 spans 13 amino acids. Trimming cost V 0 bases and J 3 bases, with 5 bases left between them. The CDR3 DNA reads TGTGCCAGCAGTTTATCAATATACACTGAAGCTTTCTTT. Protein: CASSLSIYTEAFF.

This chain links TRBV6-2 or TRBV6-3 with TRBJ2-7; possible D gene TRBD1, 5 bases. The V and J ends lost 6 bases and 2 bases respectively, with 20 bases between them. CDR3 size: 16 residues. Germline V gene sequence: CDR1 MNHEY, CDR2 SVGEGT. CDR3 bases: TGTGCCAGCAGCCAAGGGCCTCCGCAGGGCGCCTACGAGCAGTACTTC. Amino acids: CASSQGPPQGAYEQYF.

The chain couples TRBV6-5 to TRBJ2-7; D gene unclear. The CDR3 is 14 amino acids. CDR1 MNHEY and CDR2 SVGAGI come from the germline V gene. V was shortened by 0 bases and J by 3 bases, with 9 bases between the two germline ends. The CDR3 DNA sequence: TGTGCCAGCAGTTACTCGAGTCAGGACTACGAGCAGTACTTC. Amino acids: CASSYSSQDYEQYF.

The rearrangement uses TRBV19 and TRBJ2-1, with a tentative D call TRBD2 (6 bases). From germline, CDR1 is LNHDA and CDR2 SQIVND (reference sequence). V shed 9 bases and J shed 6 bases, with 18 bases lying between them. The CDR3 loop spans 14 amino acids. The CDR3 protein is CASARLVSGNEQFF. In DNA form, the CDR3 reads TGTGCCAGCGCGAGACTAGTTTCCGGCAATGAGCAGTTCTTC. The full variable domain, with the rest looked up from reference TRBV19 and TRBJ2-1, is DGGITQSPKYLFRKEGQNVTLSCEQNLNHDAMYWYRQDPGQGLRLIYYSQIVNDFQKGDIAEGYSVSREKKESFPLTVTSAQKNPTAFYLCASARLVSGNEQFFGPGTRLTVL.

This clone was recorded once. This rearrangement joins TRBV28 to TRBJ2-7; a possible D gene is TRBD2 (7 bases). This CDR3 has 14 residues. Per germline, CDR1 MDHEN and CDR2 SYDVKM. The V end lost 7 bases, the J end lost 3 bases, and 16 bases lay between the germline ends. The DNA of the CDR3 is TGTGCCAGCACCCCCCCGCGGGGGCACTACGAGCAGTACTTC. This translates into CASTPPRGHYEQYF.

The chain uses TRBV7-9 and TRBJ2-7; 7 positions agree with TRBD2. Germline values: CDR1 SEHNR, CDR2 FQNEAQ (reference sequence). V was clipped by 5 bases and J by 6 bases; unmatched bases: 10. The CDR3 contains 14 residues. The CDR3 here is CASSQGGSPGEQYF. DNA for the CDR3: TGTGCCAGCAGCCAGGGAGGGTCTCCGGGCGAGCAGTACTTC.

This chain joins TRBV18 and TRBJ2-7; 12 nucleotides match TRBD1. The CDR3 has 17 residues. Per germline, CDR1 KGHSH and CDR2 LQKENI. J was trimmed by 0 bases and V by 5 bases; bases with no gene match: 8. This chain's CDR3 is CASSFRDRGPSSYEQYF. CDR3 DNA: TGTGCCAGCTCATTCCGGGACAGGGGGCCGAGCTCCTACGAGCAGTACTTC.

This chain uses TRBV11-2 with TRBJ2-7; perhaps TRBD1 as D (5 bases). The CDR3 extends over 12 amino acids. Between the trimmed V and J ends, which lost 10 bases and 0 bases, there was a span of 10 bases. Germline loops: CDR1 SGHAT, CDR2 FQNNGV. The CDR3 spells CATSDNSYEQYF. CDR3 DNA: TGTGCCACTTCGGACAACTCCTACGAGCAGTACTTC.

The chain carries TRBV30 and TRBJ2-7; D unresolved. Germline V gene data show CDR1 as GTSNPN and CDR2 as SVGIG (reference sequence). V was shortened by 0 bases and J by 4 bases, with 7 bases between the two germline ends. The CDR3 is 12 residues long. The CDR3 protein is CAWSVLFYEQYF. CDR3 nucleotide sequence: TGTGCCTGGAGTGTACTTTTTTACGAGCAGTACTTC.

The CDR3 coding sequence is TGTGCCAGTGGGGGACAGGGCAGCACAGATACGCAGTATTTT. It yields the protein CASGGQGSTDTQYF. V is TRBV7-9 and J is TRBJ2-3, with 9 nucleotides matching TRBD1. CDR1 and CDR2 (germline): SEHNR, FQNEAQ (reference sequence). V dropped 9 bases and J dropped 0; count of bases not matched to a gene: 4. This CDR3 is 14 amino acids long. Based on the CDR3 plus reference TRBV7-9 and TRBJ2-3, the full variable domain is DTGVSQNPRHKITKRGQNVTFRCDPISEHNRLYWYRQTLGQGPEFLTYFQNEAQLEKSRLLSDRFSAERPKGSFSTLEIQRTEQGDSAMYLCASGGQGSTDTQYFGPGTRLTVL.

The gene calls are TRBV11-2 and TRBJ1-1; D is undetermined. The CDR3 runs 15 residues. The V gene's germline CDR1 is SGHAT and CDR2 FQNNGV. The V end was cut by 2 bases, the J end by 0 bases, with 10 bases between. The CDR3 region has the DNA TGTGCCAGCAGCTTATCCCAGGTCATGAACACTGAAGCTTTCTTT. This codes for CASSLSQVMNTEAFF.

The chain employs TRBV24-1 and TRBJ2-2; TRBD1 matches 8 bases. The trim removed 3 bases at V and 4 bases at J, leaving 9 bases unmatched. CDR1 is KGHDR and CDR2 is SFDVKD in the germline V gene. The CDR3 extends over 17 amino acids. The CDR3 DNA reads as TGTGCCACCAGTGATCCATTGGACAGGGTGGGCACCGGGGAGCTGTTTTTT. Translating gives CATSDPLDRVGTGELFF.

The chain couples TRBV6-4 to TRBJ1-2; D possibly corresponds to TRBD1 (6 bases). Germline CDR1 and CDR2: MRHNA and SNTAGT. CDR3 size: 15 residues. The ends were cut back, 6 bases at V and 4 bases at J, with 18 bases in the middle. The CDR3 DNA reads TGTGCCAGCAGCCCCAGCGGGACACTTATCTATGGCTACACCTTC. Translating gives CASSPSGTLIYGYTF.

The chain has TRBV9 and TRBJ2-3; 13 bases are shared with TRBD2. Germline values: CDR1 SGDLS, CDR2 YYNGEE. This CDR3 is built from 18 residues. V gave up 4 bases and J gave up 4 bases; unmatched junction bases: 12. The CDR3 protein is CASSSPTSGRTTSDTQYF. CDR3 nucleotide sequence: TGTGCCAGCAGCTCCCCGACTAGCGGGAGGACTACATCAGATACGCAGTATTTT.

This chain links TRBV30 with TRBJ2-2; 9 nucleotides match TRBD1. In germline, CDR1 is GTSNPN, CDR2 SVGIG (reference sequence). CDR3 length: 14 residues. V lost 3 bases to trimming and J lost 7 bases; unmatched junction nucleotides: 6. The CDR3 region is CAWRGDRDSGELFF. The CDR3 region has the DNA TGTGCCTGGAGAGGGGACAGGGACAGCGGGGAGCTGTTTTTT.

This chain uses TRBV24-1 with TRBJ2-5; D perhaps matches TRBD1 (6 bases). The germline V gene encodes CDR1 KGHDR and CDR2 SFDVKD. V lost 3 bases, J lost 5 bases, and 21 bases lay in between. This CDR3 spans 17 amino acids. CDR3 sequence (DNA): TGTGCCACCAGTGATCTACAGGGAAAAGGCTGGGGGGAGACCCAGTACTTC. Amino acid sequence: CATSDLQGKGWGETQYF.

The CDR3 is CATSRVTGVGNEQFF. The CDR3 DNA follows: TGTGCCACCAGCAGAGTTACGGGAGTTGGCAATGAGCAGTTCTTC. The rearrangement joins TRBV15 to TRBJ2-1, with D maybe TRBD2 (6 bases). Germline CDR1 and CDR2: LNHNV and YYDKDF (reference sequence). V gave up 1 base and J gave up 6 bases, with 13 bases separating them. The CDR3 totals 15 residues.

The chain employs TRBV27 and TRBJ1-2, with D unclear. Trimming removed 4 bases from V and 7 bases from J, with 16 bases in between. This CDR3 is built from 14 residues. Germline V gene data show CDR1 as MNHEY and CDR2 as SMNVEV (reference sequence). The chain's CDR3 is CASSSGNKGFGYTF. For the CDR3, the DNA is TGTGCCAGCAGTTCGGGAAATAAGGGATTTGGCTACACCTTC.

This clone was counted a few times. The chain uses TRBV11-3 and TRBJ2-1; D gene uncertain. Looked up from germline, CDR1 is SGHNT and CDR2 is YENEEA. The CDR3 runs to 14 residues. Trimming cost V 3 bases and J 0 bases, with 6 bases left between them. As DNA, the CDR3 is TGTGCCAGCAGCTTCGATAGCTCCTACAATGAGCAGTTCTTC. Translated: CASSFDSSYNEQFF.

This CDR3 is CASNRGPHNSPLHF. The CDR3 DNA sequence: TGTGCCAGCAACAGGGGACCACATAATTCACCCCTCCACTTT. The chain carries TRBV27 and TRBJ1-6; 7 bases are shared with TRBD1. The CDR3 runs 14 residues. Germline V gene sequence: CDR1 MNHEY, CDR2 SMNVEV (reference sequence). V was pared by 7 bases and J by 5 bases, with 5 bases of the junction left unmatched.

The chain couples TRBV9 to TRBJ1-5; 7 bases are a match to TRBD1. This CDR3 region has 14 residues. Germline CDR1 and CDR2: SGDLS and YYNGEE. After removal of 3 bases from V and 2 bases from J, the junction contained 2 bases not matched to a gene. Here the CDR3 reads CASSEQGGNQPQHF. The CDR3 coding sequence is TGTGCCAGCAGCGAGCAGGGGGGCAATCAGCCCCAGCATTTT.

The J gene is TRBJ2-5, the V gene TRBV28, with 7 nucleotides matching TRBD1. Germline values: CDR1 MDHEN, CDR2 SYDVKM. The J segment lost 5 bases and the V segment lost 6 bases, leaving 6 bases of the junction unmatched. There are 13 residues in the CDR3. In DNA form, the CDR3 reads TGTGCCAGCAGCTCCGGGACAGCGGAGACCCAGTACTTC. This codes for CASSSGTAETQYF.